These 26 T cell receptor beta chains came from one sample sequenced in a study of a mutant IDH1 vaccine in newly diagnosed glioma. Antigen specificity for these receptors is unknown. Sequencing was performed with immunoSEQ multiplex PCR; in TCRdb, only in-frame clones are kept and a portion is missing. This table has roughly 32,000 clones, 80% to 90% appearing once. The time point is: week 47, end of study. Vaccine doses each comprised 300 ug of mutant IDH1 20-mer peptide, with topical imiquimod. Here the sequenced sample was PBMCs, taken from a glioma patient whose treatment included an IDH1 peptide vaccine. These receptors were taken from a woman in her twenties or thirties with glioma.

V gene TRBV10-2 combines with J gene TRBJ1-2; D not certain. The ends were cut back, 8 bases at V and 4 bases at J, with 17 bases in the middle. Looked up from germline, CDR1 is WSHSY and CDR2 is SAAADI. This CDR3 has 14 amino acids. This CDR3 is CASPGAGIIYGYTF. In DNA form, the CDR3 reads TGCGCCAGCCCAGGAGCGGGAATAATCTATGGCTACACCTTC.

The chain carries TRBV4-1 and TRBJ2-7; 10 nucleotides match TRBD2. V was pared by 1 base and J by 4 bases, with 4 bases of the junction left unmatched. Germline V lookup: CDR1 MGHRA, CDR2 YSYEKL. CDR3 length: 15 amino acids. In DNA form, the CDR3 reads TGCGCCAGCAGCCAAGTTCTAGCGGGGGAATACGAGCAGTACTTC. Translated, it gives CASSQVLAGEYEQYF.

This clone showed up just once. This chain connects TRBV6-6 to TRBJ2-2, with unresolved D. Trimming left V 7 bases short and J 1 base short, with 7 bases between. Germline CDR1 MNHNY, CDR2 SVGAGI (reference sequence). CDR3 length: 13 amino acids. CDR3 in amino acids: CASMVGNTGELFF. CDR3 nucleotide sequence: TGTGCCAGCATGGTGGGGAACACCGGGGAGCTGTTTTTT.

The V call is TRBV7-9, the J call TRBJ2-5; possibly TRBD1 for D (6 bases). CDR3 length: 12 residues. CDR1 is SEHNR and CDR2 is FQNEAQ in the germline V gene (reference sequence). V shed 1 base and J shed 7 bases, with 7 bases lying between them. The CDR3 DNA reads TGTGCCAGCAGCTTAGGAGGGGGGACCCAGTACTTC. Translation gives CASSLGGGTQYF.

This chain joins TRBV19 and TRBJ1-1; possible D gene TRBD1, 5 bases. This CDR3 spans 13 amino acids. From germline, CDR1 is LNHDA and CDR2 SQIVND (reference sequence). Deletions cut 6 bases from V and 1 base from J, with 9 bases between. The DNA of the CDR3 is TGTGCCAGTAGACCCAGGGAGAACACTGAAGCTTTCTTT. Its protein is CASRPRENTEAFF.

This clone came up a few times. CDR3: CATSRVYGVRKNTEAFF. CDR3 nucleotide sequence: TGTGCCACCAGCAGAGTATATGGGGTGAGGAAGAACACTGAAGCTTTCTTT. V and J are TRBV15 and TRBJ1-1; D uncertain. Germline V lookup: CDR1 LNHNV, CDR2 YYDKDF (reference sequence). CDR3 length: 17 residues. Trimming pared 1 base from V and 1 base from J, leaving 16 bases between.

The chain is built from TRBV9 and TRBJ2-5, with D perhaps matching TRBD2 (6 bases). Deletions cut 2 bases from V and 2 bases from J, with 10 bases between. The germline CDR1 and CDR2 sequences are SGDLS and YYNGEE. CDR3 length: 14 residues. The CDR3 here is CASSVGDSQETQYF. The DNA for the CDR3 is TGTGCCAGCAGCGTGGGGGACTCGCAAGAGACCCAGTACTTC.

V usage is TRBV13 and J usage is TRBJ2-2; D may be TRBD2 (7 bases). The CDR3 spans 14 residues. V gave up 2 bases and J gave up 5 bases, with 9 bases separating them. Germline loops: CDR1 PRHDT, CDR2 FYEKMQ (reference sequence). The CDR3 protein is CASSLRGGTGELFF. DNA of the CDR3: TGTGCCAGCAGCTTAAGGGGGGGGACCGGGGAGCTGTTTTTT.

This clone came up once. The V call is TRBV29-1, the J call TRBJ1-5; 8 bases align to TRBD1. J was trimmed by 7 bases and V by 4 bases; bases with no gene match: 6. Germline values: CDR1 SQVTM, CDR2 ANQGSEA. This CDR3 contains 13 residues. The DNA of the CDR3 is TGCAGCGTTGCCCAGGACAGGGACCAGCCCCAGCATTTT. The encoded protein is CSVAQDRDQPQHF.

The genes are TRBV5-4 and TRBJ1-2; 10 bases are a match to TRBD1. V lost 3 bases and J lost 2; bases outside the gene matches: 7. Germline CDR1 reads SGHNT; CDR2 reads YYREEE (reference sequence). The length of the CDR3 is 16 residues. CDR3 in DNA: TGTGCCAGCAGCTCCCCGGGACAGGGGAGGAACTATGGCTACACCTTC. Translating it yields CASSSPGQGRNYGYTF. The whole variable domain, filled in from reference TRBV5-4 and TRBJ1-2, reads ETGVTQSPTHLIKTRGQQVTLRCSSQSGHNTVSWYQQALGQGPQFIFQYYREEENGRGNFPPRFSGLQFPNYSSELNVNALELDDSALYLCASSSPGQGRNYGYTFGSGTRLTVV.

This clone was seen a single time. CDR3 loop: CASSPSTDTQYF. The CDR3 nucleotides are TGTGCCAGCAGCCCCAGCACAGATACGCAGTATTTT. The rearrangement joins TRBV5-6 to TRBJ2-3; D is ambiguous. Trimming removed 4 bases at V and 0 bases at J, with 3 bases between. CDR1 is SGHDT, CDR2 YYEEEE, per germline. This CDR3 region has 12 residues.

The V and J genes are TRBV2 and TRBJ1-3; maybe TRBD1 (6 bases). The CDR3 loop spans 15 amino acids. The germline CDR1 and CDR2 sequences are SNHLY and FYNNEI. Trimming shortened V by 1 base and J by 4 bases, and 11 bases separated the two germline ends. The CDR3 DNA follows: TGTGCCAGCAGTGAAGAGAGCAGGGGAGGAAACACCATATATTTT. Its protein is CASSEESRGGNTIYF.

The rearrangement joins TRBV4-3 to TRBJ1-4, with D possibly TRBD1 on 5 matching bases. The CDR3 has 15 residues. The germline V and J ends were trimmed by 0 bases and 8 bases, with 13 bases remaining between them. Germline CDR1 and CDR2: LGHNA and YSLEER. CDR3 nucleotides: TGCGCCAGCAGCCAAGACGGGGGAATTGAGGAAAAACTGTTTTTT. The encoded protein is CASSQDGGIEEKLFF.

The rearrangement links TRBV2 to TRBJ2-2; D not certain. V dropped 5 bases and J dropped 2 bases, with 6 bases sitting between them. Germline CDR1 SNHLY, CDR2 FYNNEI. CDR3 size: 13 residues. Written as DNA, the CDR3 is TGTGCCAGCAGTTGGGATAACACCGGGGAGCTGTTTTTT. As protein: CASSWDNTGELFF.

This chain connects TRBV10-1 to TRBJ2-5; 9 bases map to TRBD1. V was pared by 4 bases and J by 5 bases, with 8 bases of the junction left unmatched. This CDR3 has 15 amino acids. Germline V gene data show CDR1 as WNHNN and CDR2 as SYGVQD (reference sequence). The CDR3 DNA reads as TGCGCCAGCAGTGTCTTGACAGGGGGGGACGAGACCCAGTACTTC. Its protein is CASSVLTGGDETQYF.

The chain has TRBV5-1 and TRBJ1-2; possibly TRBD1 for D (6 bases). From germline, CDR1 is SGHRS and CDR2 YFSETQ. Trimming removed 0 bases at V and 4 bases at J, with 16 bases between. The CDR3 covers 16 residues. The CDR3 reads CASSLEGGQRSYGYTF. The CDR3 bases are TGCGCCAGCAGCTTGGAGGGGGGACAACGCTCCTATGGCTACACCTTC.

This rearrangement joins TRBV5-1 to TRBJ1-1, with D uncertain. This CDR3 is 13 amino acids long. Germline-derived CDR1 and CDR2 are SGHRS and YFSETQ. V was shortened by 1 base and J by 7 bases, with 11 bases between the two germline ends. The CDR3 bases are TGCGCCAGCAGCTTGAATGAGGGAGGTGAAGCTTTCTTT. It is translated as CASSLNEGGEAFF.

This sequence joins TRBV30 and TRBJ2-5, with 8 bases matching TRBD1. CDR1 is GTSNPN and CDR2 is SVGIG in the germline V gene (reference sequence). The CDR3 contains 12 residues. With V trimmed by 5 bases and J by 3 bases, 2 bases remained unmatched. The CDR3 bases are TGTGCCTGGGACAGGGGTAAAGAGACCCAGTACTTC. Protein: CAWDRGKETQYF.

This sequence joins TRBV2 and TRBJ2-7; D possibly uses TRBD1 or TRBD2 (5 bases each). Trimming cost V 6 bases and J 7 bases, with 16 bases left between them. CDR1 SNHLY and CDR2 FYNNEI come from the germline V gene. The CDR3 length is 13 residues. The CDR3 DNA sequence: TGTGCCAGCAGAGGGACCCAGGGAAGGGAGCAGTACTTC. Translation gives CASRGTQGREQYF.

Concerning this clone: Distinct nucleotide sequences in the sample also encode this CDR3. The rearrangement joins TRBV29-1 to TRBJ1-1; D is uncertain. Trimming took 4 bases from V and 2 from J, leaving 8 bases between them. Germline V gene lookup returns CDR1 SQVTM and CDR2 ANQGSEA. This CDR3 spans 12 amino acids. CDR3 bases: TGCAGCGTTGGAAGACAAAACACTGAAGCTTTCTTT. Protein sequence: CSVGRQNTEAFF. The full variable domain, its missing parts supplied by reference TRBV29-1 and TRBJ1-1, is SAVISQKPSRDICQRGTSLTIQCQVDSQVTMMFWYRQQPGQSLTLIATANQGSEATYESGFVIDKFPISRPNLTFSTLTVSNMSPEDSSIYLCSVGRQNTEAFFGQGTRLTVV.

The chain joins TRBV4-1 to TRBJ2-7, with D possibly matching TRBD1 (5 bases). This CDR3 has 14 residues. Trimming pared 1 base from V and 1 base from J, leaving 8 bases between. Per the germline V gene, CDR1 is MGHRA and CDR2 is YSYEKL. CDR3 in amino acids: CASSQGPGSYEQYF. DNA of the CDR3: TGCGCCAGCAGCCAAGGTCCAGGGTCCTACGAGCAGTACTTC.

The chain uses TRBV19 and TRBJ1-1; TRBD1 agrees at 7 bases. Losses at the gene ends were 7 bases for V and 2 bases for J; bases not matched to a gene: 10. Germline CDR1 LNHDA, CDR2 SQIVND (reference sequence). This CDR3 is 15 amino acids long. CDR3 bases: TGTGCCAGTATCCTCAGGGGGTACCCAAACACTGAAGCTTTCTTT. Residues: CASILRGYPNTEAFF.

Comment on this clone: A read error may account for a junction end that differs from germline. The chain links TRBV9 to TRBJ2-4; TRBD2 aligns across 8 bases. The CDR3 is 15 amino acids. Germline CDR1 reads SGDLS; CDR2 reads YYNGEE. The CDR3 DNA sequence: TGTGCCAGCAGCGCCGACGGGGGGGCCAGAAACATTCAGTACTTC. Amino acids: CASSADGGARNIQYF.

V and J are TRBV7-2 and TRBJ2-7; D may match TRBD1 or TRBD2 (6 bases each). CDR3 size: 15 residues. Germline loops: CDR1 SGHTA, CDR2 FQGNSA. The V end was cut by 0 bases, the J end by 3 bases, with 12 bases between. CDR3: CASSLARGVNYEQYF. CDR3 in DNA: TGTGCCAGCAGCTTAGCGAGGGGGGTAAACTACGAGCAGTACTTC.

CDR3 in DNA: TGTGCCAGCAGTTACTCGCCTGGGGCCAACGTCCTGACTTTC. Translating it yields CASSYSPGANVLTF. This chain connects TRBV6-6 to TRBJ2-6; D call uncertain. The germline V gene has CDR1 MNHNY and CDR2 SVGAGI (reference sequence). The CDR3 totals 14 residues. The V end was cut by 0 bases, the J end by 2 bases, with 2 bases between.

The chain has TRBV30 and TRBJ1-2, with D possibly matching TRBD1 (5 bases). Germline V gives CDR1 GTSNPN, CDR2 SVGIG (reference sequence). V shed 4 bases and J shed 8 bases, with 11 bases lying between them. The CDR3 sequence is 11 residues long. In DNA, the CDR3 is TGTGCCTGGACCTGGGAGGGGGGCTACACCTTC. Its protein product is CAWTWEGGYTF.